Listed here are 9 T cell receptor beta chains from one sample, sequenced in a study of tumour-infiltrating T cells in Burkitt lymphoma. Generated by immunoSEQ multiplex PCR, the TCRdb table keeps only in-frame clones and is missing some. The sample lists some 15,000 clones, approximately 30% occurring once. The sequencing input was tumor tissue. Source of these receptors: a human donor with diffuse large B-cell lymphoma.

This chain joins TRBV7-8 and TRBJ2-2; TRBD2 matches at 13 bases. J was trimmed by 4 bases and V by 8 bases; bases with no gene match: 16. This CDR3 is built from 19 residues. CDR1 is SGHVS and CDR2 is FQNEAQ in the germline V gene. The CDR3 sequence is CASAWQGLAGWEPTGELFF. Written as DNA, the CDR3 is TGTGCCAGCGCGTGGCAGGGACTAGCGGGATGGGAGCCCACCGGGGAGCTGTTTTTT. The variable domain in full, with the rest retrieved from reference TRBV7-8 and TRBJ2-2, is GAGVSQSPRYKVAKRGQDVALRCDPISGHVSLFWYQQALGQGPEFLTYFQNEAQLDKSGLPSDRFFAERPEGSVSTLKIQRTQQEDSAVYLCASAWQGLAGWEPTGELFFGEGSRLTVL.

The chain couples TRBV7-9 to TRBJ1-2; D unresolved. Germline CDR1 and CDR2: SEHNR and FQNEAQ (reference sequence). Trimming shortened V by 0 bases and J by 4 bases, and 0 bases separated the two germline ends. This CDR3 is built from 11 residues. Here the CDR3 DNA reads TGTGCCAGCAGCTTAGCCTATGGCTACACCTTC. Amino acids: CASSLAYGYTF.

The V call is TRBV7-4, the J call TRBJ2-7; a weak D match, TRBD1 (5 bases). V lost 4 bases, J lost 3 bases, and 22 bases lay in between. The CDR3 extends over 17 amino acids. CDR1 is SGHVT, CDR2 SQSDAQ, per germline. The DNA of the CDR3 is TGTGCCAGCAGCTACGGACAAACGCCTACCCCCCGCTACGAGCAGTACTTC. This gives the protein CASSYGQTPTPRYEQYF.

The CDR3 protein is CASSLDGYSYEQYF. CDR3 DNA sequence: TGCGCCAGCAGCCTGGACGGGTACTCCTACGAGCAGTACTTC. The chain couples TRBV4-1 to TRBJ2-7; no firm D call. V was pared by 4 bases and J by 0 bases, with 10 bases between. The CDR3 totals 14 residues. Germline assignment: CDR1 MGHRA and CDR2 YSYEKL.

This clone has just a few counts. The V call is TRBV7-9, the J call TRBJ2-5; 8 bases are a match to TRBD1. V was pared by 5 bases and J by 5 bases, with 7 bases of the junction left unmatched. CDR3 length: 14 amino acids. CDR1 and CDR2 (germline): SEHNR, FQNEAQ (reference sequence). The CDR3 DNA follows: TGTGCCAGCAGCGAAGACAGGGGCGGCGAGACCCAGTACTTC. Its protein is CASSEDRGGETQYF.

The chain recombines TRBV4-2 with TRBJ1-4; perhaps TRBD1 as D (5 bases). Germline V gene data show CDR1 as LGHNA and CDR2 as YNFKEQ. V lost 3 bases to trimming and J lost 0 bases, with 8 bases between them. This CDR3 is built from 15 residues. The CDR3 sequence: CASSQQGATNEKLFF. The DNA of the CDR3 is TGTGCCAGCAGCCAGCAGGGCGCAACTAATGAAAAACTGTTTTTT.

The chain recombines TRBV5-8 with TRBJ2-1, with D possibly TRBD1 on 6 matching bases. CDR1 and CDR2 from the germline V gene are SGHTS and YDEGEE. Trimming pared 3 bases from V and 7 bases from J, leaving 17 bases between. This CDR3 region has 15 residues. CDR3: CASSSRVEGVNEQFF. CDR3 DNA sequence: TGTGCCAGCAGCTCTCGGGTAGAGGGGGTAAATGAGCAGTTCTTC.

This clone was seen a handful of times. The chain carries TRBV5-5 and TRBJ2-1, with no clear D. The CDR3 contains 14 residues. Germline V CDR1 and CDR2: SGHKS, YYEKEE (reference sequence). V dropped 0 bases and J dropped 5 bases, with 9 bases sitting between them. Here the CDR3 DNA reads TGTGCCAGCAGCTTGGACTGGACCAACAATGAGCAGTTCTTC. Translating it yields CASSLDWTNNEQFF. The full variable domain, with the rest looked up from reference TRBV5-5 and TRBJ2-1, is DAGVTQSPTHLIKTRGQQVTLRCSPISGHKSVSWYQQVLGQGPQFIFQYYEKEERGRGNFPDRFSARQFPNYSSELNVNALLLGDSALYLCASSLDWTNNEQFFGPGTRLTVL.

The rearrangement uses TRBV27 and TRBJ2-5; tentatively, D is TRBD2 (6 bases). This CDR3 comprises 14 residues. Trimming cost V 6 bases and J 2 bases, with 13 bases left between them. Looked up from germline, CDR1 is MNHEY and CDR2 is SMNVEV (reference sequence). The CDR3: CASSLGLRQETQYF. CDR3 bases: TGTGCCAGCAGCTTGGGACTTCGGCAAGAGACCCAGTACTTC.